Below are 31 T cell receptor beta chains sequenced from a single sample in a study of cytomegalovirus exposure and HLA in healthy donors (TCRdb year 2017). Library method: the immunoSEQ multiplex PCR assay. For the multiplex PCR, a mixture combining 60 forward primers for TCR Vbeta segments and 13 reverse primers for TCR Jbeta segments was used. TCRdb provides this immuneACCESS table in a form limited to in-frame rearrangements. Some clones are lacking; in checked studies, under half of them reflect an unresolved V gene, and why the rest are absent is not known. Counted in this sample were around 110,000 clones; approximately 72% of them appeared once. The ten largest clones take up 1.5% of the sample. The material sequenced was PBMCs. These receptors were taken from a man younger than 30 in good health and CMV-seronegative.

The rearrangement joins TRBV6-6 to TRBJ2-5, with D tentatively TRBD1 (6 bases). Germline CDR1 MNHNY, CDR2 SVGAGI (reference sequence). Trimming took off 0 bases at V and 4 bases at J, with 9 bases between the two ends. The CDR3 covers 14 residues. The CDR3 here is CASSYSARGETQYF. The CDR3 DNA reads TGTGCCAGCAGTTACTCGGCCAGGGGAGAGACCCAGTACTTC.

The rearrangement links TRBV19 to TRBJ1-5, with D uncertain. CDR3 length: 16 amino acids. Germline CDR1 is LNHDA and CDR2 is SQIVND (reference sequence). The V and J ends lost 3 bases and 2 bases respectively, with 14 bases between them. The CDR3 DNA reads TGTGCCAGTAGTATTGGAGGCGGGATGGGCAATCAGCCCCAGCATTTT. Amino acid sequence: CASSIGGGMGNQPQHF.

This clone was picked up one time. V is TRBV11-3 and J is TRBJ2-2; 11 nucleotides align to TRBD1. Germline V CDR1 and CDR2: SGHNT, YENEEA. The CDR3 sequence is 15 residues long. V lost 5 bases, J lost 6 bases, and 5 bases stayed unmatched. The CDR3 here is CASSGTGGAAGELFF. In DNA, the CDR3 is TGTGCCAGCAGCGGGACAGGGGGAGCGGCCGGGGAGCTGTTTTTT.

This chain links TRBV5-6 with TRBJ2-2; D is unclear. V was trimmed by 1 base and J by 2 bases, leaving 6 bases between them. The CDR3 sequence is 14 residues long. The germline V gene encodes CDR1 SGHDT and CDR2 YYEEEE. CDR3 coding DNA: TGTGCCAGCAGCTTGTCATTTAACACCGGGGAGCTGTTTTTT. Amino acids: CASSLSFNTGELFF.

V is TRBV7-9 and J is TRBJ2-7; tentatively, D is TRBD2 (5 bases). This CDR3 has 16 residues. V lost 4 bases to trimming and J lost 3 bases, with 19 bases between them. Germline lookup yields CDR1 SEHNR and CDR2 FQNEAQ (reference sequence). The CDR3 DNA follows: TGTGCCAGCAGCTCAAGGGCGACATCCGGACTCTACGAGCAGTACTTC. This gives the protein CASSSRATSGLYEQYF. Variable domain in full (rest from reference TRBV7-9 and TRBJ2-7): DTGVSQNPRHKITKRGQNVTFRCDPISEHNRLYWYRQTLGQGPEFLTYFQNEAQLEKSRLLSDRFSAERPKGSFSTLEIQRTEQGDSAMYLCASSSRATSGLYEQYFGPGTRLTVT.

The rearrangement links TRBV7-3 to TRBJ2-2; 7 bases agree with TRBD2. The length of the CDR3 is 15 residues. Trimming at V came to 5 bases and at J to 4 bases, leaving 7 bases not matched to a gene. The germline gives CDR1 SGHTA, CDR2 FQGTGA. CDR3 sequence: CASSKSSGVTGELFF. The DNA of the CDR3 is TGTGCCAGCAGCAAATCGAGCGGGGTCACCGGGGAGCTGTTTTTT. The full variable domain, its missing parts supplied by reference TRBV7-3 and TRBJ2-2, is GAGVSQTPSNKVTEKGKYVELRCDPISGHTALYWYRQSLGQGPEFLIYFQGTGAADDSGLPNDRFFAVRPEGSVSTLKIQRTERGDSAVYLCASSKSSGVTGELFFGEGSRLTVL.

A remark on this clone: A read error may account for a junction end that differs from germline. This sequence joins TRBV9 and TRBJ2-7; 10 bases fit TRBD2. Germline CDR1 and CDR2: SGDLS and YYNGEE. CDR3 length equals 15 residues. The CDR3 region is CASSVGGGLADYFHF. CDR3 DNA sequence: TGTGCCAGCAGCGTAGGTGGAGGACTAGCGGACTATTTCCACTTC. The full variable domain, completed using reference TRBV9 and TRBJ2-7, is DSGVTQTPKHLITATGQRVTLRCSPRSGDLSVYWYQQSLDQGLQFLIQYYNGEERAKGNILERFSAQQFPDLHSELNLSSLELGDSALYFCASSVGGGLADYFHFGPGTRLTVT.

The V call is TRBV5-1, the J call TRBJ1-1, with D maybe TRBD1 (6 bases). The CDR3 is 16 residues long. CDR1 and CDR2 from the germline V gene are SGHRS and YFSETQ. V was shortened by 4 bases and J by 4 bases, with 20 bases between the two germline ends. The CDR3 bases are TGCGCCAGCAGCAGCAGGGACACCGCCTCGGGCACTGAAGCTTTCTTT. It translates to CASSSRDTASGTEAFF.

The CDR3 coding sequence is TGTGCCAGCAGCTCTAACTCCCCGTCGGGTAATGAGCAGTTCTTC. Protein: CASSSNSPSGNEQFF. The rearrangement uses TRBV7-6 and TRBJ2-1; no clear D. CDR1 and CDR2 (germline): SGHVS, FNYEAQ. With 4 bases removed from V and 7 bases from J, the gap between germline ends came to 17 bases. The length of the CDR3 is 15 residues.

This clone was counted a few times. V gene TRBV7-9 combines with J gene TRBJ2-1; possibly TRBD1 for D (5 bases). The germline gives CDR1 SEHNR, CDR2 FQNEAQ (reference sequence). Trimming pared 3 bases from V and 5 bases from J, leaving 5 bases between. This CDR3 is built from 12 residues. The CDR3 DNA follows: TGTGCCAGCAGCTTGACAGACAATGAGCAGTTCTTC. Translated: CASSLTDNEQFF.

The rearrangement joins TRBV28 to TRBJ1-1; tentative D call: TRBD1 (5 bases). CDR1 is MDHEN and CDR2 is SYDVKM in the germline V gene. With 4 bases removed from V and 8 bases from J, the gap between germline ends came to 8 bases. This CDR3 comprises 11 residues. The CDR3, as DNA: TGTGCCAGCAGTTCGCACAGGGAAGCTTTCTTT. This encodes CASSSHREAFF.

CDR3: CAWSVLIPNTEAFF. CDR3 coding DNA: TGTGCCTGGAGTGTACTTATCCCAAACACTGAAGCTTTCTTT. V is TRBV30 and J is TRBJ1-1; D remains ambiguous. The germline V and J ends were trimmed by 0 bases and 2 bases, with 10 bases remaining between them. Germline CDR1 is GTSNPN and CDR2 is SVGIG (reference sequence). The CDR3 extends over 14 amino acids. Based on the CDR3 plus reference TRBV30 and TRBJ1-1, the full variable domain is SQTIHQWPATLVQPVGSPLSLECTVEGTSNPNLYWYRQAAGRGLQLLFYSVGIGQISSEVPQNLSASRPQDRQFILSSKKLLLSDSGFYLCAWSVLIPNTEAFFGQGTRLTVV.

The chain uses TRBV28 and TRBJ2-3; D is possibly TRBD1 (5 bases). The CDR3 is 15 amino acids. CDR1 MDHEN and CDR2 SYDVKM come from the germline V gene. V was cut by 7 bases and J by 1 base, with 15 bases left in between. The CDR3 sequence: CASILSPRGTDTQYF. As DNA, the CDR3 is TGTGCCAGCATCTTATCCCCCAGGGGCACAGATACGCAGTATTTT.

The V and J genes are TRBV7-8 and TRBJ2-3; D is perhaps TRBD1 (5 bases). Germline V gene sequence: CDR1 SGHVS, CDR2 FQNEAQ. The CDR3 loop spans 15 amino acids. Trimming shortened V by 5 bases and J by 2 bases, and 14 bases separated the two germline ends. The CDR3 region is CASSPTDLNTDTQYF. The CDR3 DNA is TGTGCCAGCAGCCCGACAGATCTCAACACAGATACGCAGTATTTT.

This clone was seen only once. The chain joins TRBV5-6 to TRBJ1-2; 8 bases align to TRBD1. CDR3 length: 15 amino acids. Germline V gives CDR1 SGHDT, CDR2 YYEEEE. The junction had 7 bases not matched to a gene; V was cut back by 1 base and J by 5 bases. The CDR3 DNA is TGTGCCAGCAGCTTGCCAACCGGGACAGGTTATGGCTACACCTTC. Translation: CASSLPTGTGYGYTF.

V usage is TRBV29-1 and J usage is TRBJ2-5; 8 bases align to TRBD2. The CDR3 extends over 12 amino acids. V lost 7 bases and J lost 4; bases outside the gene matches: 5. Germline assignment: CDR1 SQVTM and CDR2 ANQGSEA. CDR3 DNA: TGCAGCGGCGGGGGGATGGTAGAGACCCAGTACTTC. As protein: CSGGGMVETQYF.

This chain connects TRBV6-6 to TRBJ2-7; a weak D match, TRBD1 (6 bases). Trimming left V 4 bases short and J 0 bases short, with 16 bases between. Per germline, CDR1 MNHNY and CDR2 SVGAGI (reference sequence). This CDR3 is built from 16 residues. Written as DNA, the CDR3 is TGTGCCAGCAGTTTTGCTACAGGGACCCACTCCTACGAGCAGTACTTC. It encodes CASSFATGTHSYEQYF.

This clone has a single count. The chain joins TRBV18 to TRBJ2-3, with a tentative D call TRBD2 (5 bases). Germline values: CDR1 KGHSH, CDR2 LQKENI. This CDR3 comprises 15 residues. V dropped 0 bases and J dropped 3 bases, with 10 bases sitting between them. DNA of the CDR3: TGTGCCAGCTCACCACCGACCGGGAAGACAGATACGCAGTATTTT. It encodes CASSPPTGKTDTQYF.

The chain is built from TRBV19 and TRBJ2-6; tentative D call: TRBD1 (6 bases). CDR3 size: 15 residues. The germline V gene has CDR1 LNHDA and CDR2 SQIVND (reference sequence). V was pared by 6 bases and J by 0 bases, with 9 bases between. This CDR3 is CASRTGTSGANVLTF. DNA of the CDR3: TGTGCCAGTAGAACAGGGACCTCTGGGGCCAACGTCCTGACTTTC.

The chain employs TRBV28 and TRBJ2-1; 13 bases line up with TRBD2. The junction had 17 bases not matched to a gene; V was cut back by 5 bases and J by 7 bases. The CDR3 has 19 residues. In germline, CDR1 is MDHEN, CDR2 SYDVKM. As DNA, the CDR3 is TGTGCCAGCAGTCCTACCGGGACTAGCGGGAACACACACGGGAATGAGCAGTTCTTC. Translated: CASSPTGTSGNTHGNEQFF. The full variable domain, with the rest looked up from reference TRBV28 and TRBJ2-1, is DVKVTQSSRYLVKRTGEKVFLECVQDMDHENMFWYRQDPGLGLRLIYFSYDVKMKEKGDIPEGYSVSREKKERFSLILESASTNQTSMYLCASSPTGTSGNTHGNEQFFGPGTRLTVL.

The chain carries TRBV7-9 and TRBJ2-7; no reliable D call. The CDR3 has 15 amino acids. Trimming pared 4 bases from V and 0 bases from J, leaving 13 bases between. CDR1 is SEHNR and CDR2 is FQNEAQ in the germline V gene (reference sequence). The CDR3 is CASSSTTRNSYEQYF. CDR3 nucleotides: TGTGCCAGCAGCTCAACGACACGGAACTCCTACGAGCAGTACTTC.

The J gene is TRBJ1-2, the V gene TRBV5-6, with D unclear. Germline V gene sequence: CDR1 SGHDT, CDR2 YYEEEE. The V end was cut by 4 bases, the J end by 8 bases, with 12 bases between. The CDR3 runs to 12 residues. Written as DNA, the CDR3 is TGTGCCAGCAGCCCCGTTGGCCTGGGCTACACCTTC. It codes for CASSPVGLGYTF. The entire variable domain, with the rest obtained from reference TRBV5-6 and TRBJ1-2, is as follows: DAGVTQSPTHLIKTRGQQVTLRCSPKSGHDTVSWYQQALGQGPQFIFQYYEEEERQRGNFPDRFSGHQFPNYSSELNVNALLLGDSALYLCASSPVGLGYTFGSGTRLTVV.

This chain links TRBV9 with TRBJ1-2, with a possible D match to TRBD1 (5 bases). The length of the CDR3 is 12 residues. Trimming removed 8 bases from V and 7 bases from J, with 15 bases in between. CDR1 is SGDLS and CDR2 is YYNGEE in the germline V gene. The CDR3 sequence is CASGSSGVGYTF. For the CDR3, the DNA is TGTGCCAGTGGATCGTCGGGGGTTGGCTACACCTTC.

V usage is TRBV6-5 and J usage is TRBJ1-5, with D possibly TRBD1 on 5 matching bases. The germline V gene has CDR1 MNHEY and CDR2 SVGAGI. The CDR3 consists of 14 residues. The V and J ends lost 6 bases and 2 bases respectively, with 11 bases between them. CDR3 residues: CASSHRGGNQPQHF. CDR3 DNA: TGTGCCAGCAGCCACCGGGGGGGCAATCAGCCCCAGCATTTT.

J is TRBJ2-2 and V is TRBV11-2; TRBD2 might be the D (5 bases). Germline CDR1 and CDR2: SGHAT and FQNNGV. The CDR3 has 14 residues. V dropped 5 bases and J dropped 4 bases, with 11 bases sitting between them. CDR3 protein: CASSLMGSTGELFF. The CDR3 DNA follows: TGTGCCAGCAGCCTAATGGGGAGCACCGGGGAGCTGTTTTTT.

This clone was picked up one time. The chain combines TRBV29-1 with TRBJ1-2; 7 bases match TRBD1. CDR1 is SQVTM and CDR2 is ANQGSEA in the germline V gene. The CDR3 is 11 residues long. The junction had 5 bases not matched to a gene; V was cut back by 7 bases and J by 6 bases. In DNA form, the CDR3 reads TGCAGCGCCCGGACAGGTGATGGCTACACCTTC. Its protein is CSARTGDGYTF.

This clone was seen only a few times. The gene calls are TRBV7-9 and TRBJ2-7; 9 bases fit TRBD1. V was pared by 0 bases and J by 6 bases, with 12 bases of the junction left unmatched. Germline V gene lookup returns CDR1 SEHNR and CDR2 FQNEAQ (reference sequence). The length of the CDR3 is 17 residues. CDR3 coding DNA: TGTGCCAGCAGCTTAGCATTTAAAGACAGGGGGTGGCGCGAGCAGTACTTC. This codes for CASSLAFKDRGWREQYF.

This chain connects TRBV5-6 to TRBJ2-3, with a tentative D call TRBD2 (5 bases). The CDR3 length is 16 residues. The V gene's germline CDR1 is SGHDT and CDR2 YYEEEE. Trimming stripped 0 bases from V and 3 bases from J, with 14 bases between. The CDR3 protein is CASSLAVDPGTDTQYF. The CDR3 nucleotides read TGTGCCAGCAGCTTGGCAGTGGACCCGGGGACAGATACGCAGTATTTT.

This clone was recorded only once. This sequence joins TRBV14 and TRBJ2-1; no firm D call. This CDR3 region has 14 residues. Germline V gene data show CDR1 as SGHDN and CDR2 as FVKESK. The germline V and J ends were trimmed by 3 bases and 0 bases, with 6 bases remaining between them. CDR3 sequence (DNA): TGTGCCAGCAGCCAGCGGAGCTCCTACAATGAGCAGTTCTTC. This codes for CASSQRSSYNEQFF.

The chain combines TRBV19 with TRBJ2-1; 11 nucleotides match TRBD1. This CDR3 is 15 amino acids long. Germline V lookup: CDR1 LNHDA, CDR2 SQIVND (reference sequence). The V gene end was trimmed by 3 bases and the J gene end by 8 bases; junction bases not matched to a gene: 6. CDR3 in amino acids: CASSIGDRGGYEQFF. For the CDR3, the DNA is TGTGCCAGTAGTATTGGGGACAGGGGGGGTTATGAGCAGTTCTTC.

CDR3 sequence reads: CASSEIGASGYTF. CDR3 DNA sequence: TGTGCCAGCAGTGAAATAGGGGCTAGTGGCTACACCTTC. The J gene is TRBJ1-2, the V gene TRBV2, with a tentative D call TRBD1 (5 bases). Trimming removed 2 bases from V and 7 bases from J, with 11 bases in between. Germline loops: CDR1 SNHLY, CDR2 FYNNEI. This CDR3 spans 13 amino acids.